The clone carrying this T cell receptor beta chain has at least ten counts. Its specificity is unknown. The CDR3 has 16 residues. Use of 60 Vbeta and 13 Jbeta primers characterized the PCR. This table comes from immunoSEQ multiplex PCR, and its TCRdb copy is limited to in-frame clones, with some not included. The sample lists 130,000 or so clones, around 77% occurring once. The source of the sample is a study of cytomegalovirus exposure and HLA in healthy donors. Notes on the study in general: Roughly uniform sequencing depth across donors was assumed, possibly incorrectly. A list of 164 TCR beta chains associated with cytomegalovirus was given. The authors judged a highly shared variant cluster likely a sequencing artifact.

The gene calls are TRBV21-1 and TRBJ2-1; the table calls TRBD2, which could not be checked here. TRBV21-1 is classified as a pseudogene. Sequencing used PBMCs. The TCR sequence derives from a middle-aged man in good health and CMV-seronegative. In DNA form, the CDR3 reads TGTGCCAGCACCGCCCACCGGCAGCGGGGCTACAATGAGCAGTTCTTC. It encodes CASTAHRQRGYNEQFF.